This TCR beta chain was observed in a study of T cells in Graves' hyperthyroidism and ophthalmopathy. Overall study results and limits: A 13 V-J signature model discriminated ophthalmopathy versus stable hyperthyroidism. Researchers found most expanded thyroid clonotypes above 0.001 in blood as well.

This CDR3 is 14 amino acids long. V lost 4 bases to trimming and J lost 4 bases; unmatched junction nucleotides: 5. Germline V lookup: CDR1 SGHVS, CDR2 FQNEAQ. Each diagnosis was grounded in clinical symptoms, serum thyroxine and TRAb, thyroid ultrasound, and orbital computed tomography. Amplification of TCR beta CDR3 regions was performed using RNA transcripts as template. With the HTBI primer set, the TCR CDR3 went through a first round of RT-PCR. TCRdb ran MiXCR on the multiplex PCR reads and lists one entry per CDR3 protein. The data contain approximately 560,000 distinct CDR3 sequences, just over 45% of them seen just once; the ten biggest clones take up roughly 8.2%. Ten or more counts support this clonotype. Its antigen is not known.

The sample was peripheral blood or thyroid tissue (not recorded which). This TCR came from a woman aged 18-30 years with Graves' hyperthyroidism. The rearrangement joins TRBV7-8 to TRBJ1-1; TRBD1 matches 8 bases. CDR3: CASSSSTGGTEAFF. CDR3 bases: TGTGCCAGCAGCTCTAGTACAGGGGGCACTGAAGCTTTCTTT.